This TCR beta chain was sequenced in a study of blood T cell repertoires in COVID-19. With 2 bases clipped from V and 3 bases from J, the junction kept 7 bases outside the gene matches. Germline lookup yields CDR1 SQVTM and CDR2 ANQGSEA. The length of the CDR3 is 15 residues. TCRdb's table, derived via immunoSEQ multiplex PCR, lists solely in-frame clones and lacks some. Seen here are about 200,000 clones, 80% to 90% observed once, and the top ten hold roughly 5%. Within the 2 weeks before study entry, each person in the exposed group met a COVID-19 case. This clonotype was sampled from a woman between 50 and 59 years old who had been exposed to COVID-19. The J gene is TRBJ2-1, the V gene TRBV29-1, with TRBD2 matching 7 bases. What was sequenced was PBMCs or T cells enriched from blood (not recorded which). The DNA of the CDR3 is TGCAGCGTTGAATCTGGCGGGGGAGTCTACAATGAGCAGTTCTTC. Its protein product is CSVESGGGVYNEQFF.